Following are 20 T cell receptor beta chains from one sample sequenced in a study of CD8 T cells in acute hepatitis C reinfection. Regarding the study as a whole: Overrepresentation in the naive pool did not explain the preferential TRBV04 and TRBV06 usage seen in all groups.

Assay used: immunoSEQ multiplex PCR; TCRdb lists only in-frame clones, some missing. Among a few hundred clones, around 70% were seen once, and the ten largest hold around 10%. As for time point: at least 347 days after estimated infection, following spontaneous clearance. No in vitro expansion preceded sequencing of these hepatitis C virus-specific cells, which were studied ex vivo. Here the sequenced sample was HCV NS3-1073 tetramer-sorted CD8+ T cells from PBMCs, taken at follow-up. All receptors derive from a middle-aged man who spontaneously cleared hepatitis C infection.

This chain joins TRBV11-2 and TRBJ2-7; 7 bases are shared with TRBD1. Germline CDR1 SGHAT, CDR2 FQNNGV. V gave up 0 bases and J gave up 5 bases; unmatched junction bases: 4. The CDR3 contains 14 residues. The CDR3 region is CASSLDRQGHEQYF. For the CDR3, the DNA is TGTGCCAGCAGCTTAGATCGACAGGGCCACGAGCAGTACTTC.

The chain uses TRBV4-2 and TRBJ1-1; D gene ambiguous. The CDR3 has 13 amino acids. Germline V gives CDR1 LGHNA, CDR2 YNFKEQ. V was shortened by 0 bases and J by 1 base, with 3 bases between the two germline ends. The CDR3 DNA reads TGTGCCAGCAGCCAAGAGAAGAACACTGAAGCTTTCTTT. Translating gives CASSQEKNTEAFF.

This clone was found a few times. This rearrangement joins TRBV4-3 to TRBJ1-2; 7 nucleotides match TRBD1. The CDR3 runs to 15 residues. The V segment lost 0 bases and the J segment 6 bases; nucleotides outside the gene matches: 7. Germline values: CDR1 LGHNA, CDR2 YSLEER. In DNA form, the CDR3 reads TGCGCCAGCAGCCAAGAACCAACAGGGGTTGATGGCTACACCTTC. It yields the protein CASSQEPTGVDGYTF.

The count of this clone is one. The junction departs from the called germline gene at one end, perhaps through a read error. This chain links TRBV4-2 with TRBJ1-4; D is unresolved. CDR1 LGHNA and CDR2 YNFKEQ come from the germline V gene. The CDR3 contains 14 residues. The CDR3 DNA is TGTGCCAGCAGTCAAGGACTGCCCAATGAAAAACTGTTTTTT. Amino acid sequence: CASSQGLPNEKLFF.

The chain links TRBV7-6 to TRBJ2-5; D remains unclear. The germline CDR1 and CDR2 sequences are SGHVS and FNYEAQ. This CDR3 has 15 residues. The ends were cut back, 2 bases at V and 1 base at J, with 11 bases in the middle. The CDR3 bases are TGTGCCAGCAGCTTAACTCGGCGTGTCCAAGAGACCCAGTACTTC. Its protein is CASSLTRRVQETQYF.

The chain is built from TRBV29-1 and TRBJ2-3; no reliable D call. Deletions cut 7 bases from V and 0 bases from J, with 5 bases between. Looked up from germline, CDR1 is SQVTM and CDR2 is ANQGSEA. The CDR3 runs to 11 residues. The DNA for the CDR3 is TGCAGCGGTGTCAGCACAGATACGCAGTATTTT. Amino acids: CSGVSTDTQYF.

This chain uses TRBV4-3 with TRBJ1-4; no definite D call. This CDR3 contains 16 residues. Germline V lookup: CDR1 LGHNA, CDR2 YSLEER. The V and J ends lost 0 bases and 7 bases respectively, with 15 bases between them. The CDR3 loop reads CASSQDPSSGGEKLFF. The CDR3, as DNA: TGCGCCAGCAGCCAAGATCCGAGTTCTGGAGGTGAAAAACTGTTTTTT.

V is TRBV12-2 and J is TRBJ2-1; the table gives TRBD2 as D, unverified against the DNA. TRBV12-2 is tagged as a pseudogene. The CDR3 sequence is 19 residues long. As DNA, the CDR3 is TGTGCAAGTCGCCTGCTAGCGGGGGGCCTCGTTAGGTCCTACAATGAGCAGTTCTTC. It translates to CASRLLAGGLVRSYNEQFF.

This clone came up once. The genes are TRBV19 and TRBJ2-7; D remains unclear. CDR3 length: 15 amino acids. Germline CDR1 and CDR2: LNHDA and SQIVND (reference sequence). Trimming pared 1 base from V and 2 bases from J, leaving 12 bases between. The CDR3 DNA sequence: TGTGCCAGTAGTATAGGTTTGGCGGCGCCCTACGAGCAGTACTTC. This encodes CASSIGLAAPYEQYF.

The CDR3: CASSLGGTGAPYEQYF. DNA for the CDR3: TGTGCCAGCAGCTTAGGAGGCACAGGGGCTCCCTACGAGCAGTACTTC. The chain combines TRBV13 with TRBJ2-7; 7 bases match TRBD1. This CDR3 region has 16 residues. Trimming removed 0 bases from V and 2 bases from J; junction bases left unmatched: 7. Germline V gives CDR1 PRHDT, CDR2 FYEKMQ (reference sequence).

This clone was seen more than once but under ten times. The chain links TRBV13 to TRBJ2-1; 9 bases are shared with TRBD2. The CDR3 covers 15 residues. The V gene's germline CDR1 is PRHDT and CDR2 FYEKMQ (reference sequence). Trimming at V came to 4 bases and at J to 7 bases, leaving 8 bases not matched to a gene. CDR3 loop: CASSSPRTSANEQFF. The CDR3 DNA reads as TGTGCCAGCAGCTCTCCCCGGACTAGCGCAAATGAGCAGTTCTTC. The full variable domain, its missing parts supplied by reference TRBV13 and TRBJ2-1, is AAGVIQSPRHLIKEKRETATLKCYPIPRHDTVYWYQQGPGQDPQFLISFYEKMQSDKGSIPDRFSAQQFSDYHSELNMSSLELGDSALYFCASSSPRTSANEQFFGPGTRLTVL.

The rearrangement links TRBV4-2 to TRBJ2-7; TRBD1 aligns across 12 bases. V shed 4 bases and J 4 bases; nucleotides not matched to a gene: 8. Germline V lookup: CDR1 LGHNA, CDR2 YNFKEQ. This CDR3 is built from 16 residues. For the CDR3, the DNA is TGTGCCAGCAGCCCCGAGGGACAGGGGGCACCATACGAGCAGTACTTC. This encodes CASSPEGQGAPYEQYF.

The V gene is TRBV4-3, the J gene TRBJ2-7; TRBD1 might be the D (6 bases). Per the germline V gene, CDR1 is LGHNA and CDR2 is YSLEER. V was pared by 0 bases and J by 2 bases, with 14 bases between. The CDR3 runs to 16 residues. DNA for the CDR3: TGCGCCAGCAGCCAAGAAGCCGCAGGGGCCCCCTACGAGCAGTACTTC. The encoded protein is CASSQEAAGAPYEQYF.

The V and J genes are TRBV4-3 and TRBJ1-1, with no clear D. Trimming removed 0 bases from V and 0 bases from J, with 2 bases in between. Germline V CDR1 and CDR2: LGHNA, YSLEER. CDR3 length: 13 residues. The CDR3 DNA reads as TGCGCCAGCAGCCAAGAATTGAACACTGAAGCTTTCTTT. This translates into CASSQELNTEAFF.

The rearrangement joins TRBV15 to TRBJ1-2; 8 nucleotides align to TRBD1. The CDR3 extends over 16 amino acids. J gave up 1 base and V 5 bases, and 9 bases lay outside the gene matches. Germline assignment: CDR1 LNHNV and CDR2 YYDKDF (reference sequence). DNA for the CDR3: TGTGCCACCAGCCCAGTCCCGGGACAGGATAACTATGGCTACACCTTC. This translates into CATSPVPGQDNYGYTF.

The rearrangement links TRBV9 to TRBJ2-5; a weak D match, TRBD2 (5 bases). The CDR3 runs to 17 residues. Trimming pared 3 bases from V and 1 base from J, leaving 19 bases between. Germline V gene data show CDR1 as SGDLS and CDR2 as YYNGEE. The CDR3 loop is CASSAYLGTGFQETQYF. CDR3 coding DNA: TGTGCCAGCAGCGCCTACCTGGGTACGGGATTCCAAGAGACCCAGTACTTC. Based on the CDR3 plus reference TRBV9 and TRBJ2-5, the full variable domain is DSGVTQTPKHLITATGQRVTLRCSPRSGDLSVYWYQQSLDQGLQFLIQYYNGEERAKGNILERFSAQQFPDLHSELNLSSLELGDSALYFCASSAYLGTGFQETQYFGPGTRLLVL.

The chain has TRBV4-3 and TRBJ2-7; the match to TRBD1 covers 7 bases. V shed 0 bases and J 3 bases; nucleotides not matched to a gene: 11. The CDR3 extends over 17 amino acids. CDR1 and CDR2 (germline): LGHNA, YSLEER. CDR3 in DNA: TGCGCCAGCAGCCAAGAACCGGCAGGGGGTGAGGTCTACGAGCAGTACTTC. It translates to CASSQEPAGGEVYEQYF.

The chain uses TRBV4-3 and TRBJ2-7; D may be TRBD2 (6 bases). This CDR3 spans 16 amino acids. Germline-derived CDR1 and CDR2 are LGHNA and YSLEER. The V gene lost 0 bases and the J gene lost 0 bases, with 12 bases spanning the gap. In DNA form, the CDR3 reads TGCGCCAGCAGCCAAGAAGTGGGGAGGAGCTCCTACGAGCAGTACTTC. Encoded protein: CASSQEVGRSSYEQYF.

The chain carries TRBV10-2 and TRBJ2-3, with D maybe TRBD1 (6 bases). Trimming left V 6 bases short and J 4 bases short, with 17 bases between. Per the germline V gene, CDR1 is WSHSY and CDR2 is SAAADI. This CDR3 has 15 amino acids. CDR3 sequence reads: CASSSQQGFADTQYF. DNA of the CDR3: TGCGCCAGCAGCTCTCAACAGGGTTTCGCAGATACGCAGTATTTT.

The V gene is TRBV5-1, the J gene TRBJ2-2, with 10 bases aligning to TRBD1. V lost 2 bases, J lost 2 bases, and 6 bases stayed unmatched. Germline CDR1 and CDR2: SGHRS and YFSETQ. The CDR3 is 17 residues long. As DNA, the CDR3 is TGCGCCAGCAGCTTTCGCGGGACAGGGGTTAACACCGGGGAGCTGTTTTTT. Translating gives CASSFRGTGVNTGELFF.